These 5 T cell receptor beta chains originate from one sample sequenced in a study of CD8 T cells in ankylosing spondylitis. These receptors' targets are unknown. Study-wide findings and caveats: Within ankylosing spondylitis blood, a TCR beta motif made up of eight or nine highly homologous variants appeared to be characteristic.

TCRdb reprocessed the 5' RACE reads with MiXCR, giving one entry per CDR3 protein. The sample has roughly 450,000 distinct CDR3 sequences, roughly 26% seen once. Sequencing used blood, either unsorted or a sorted T cell fraction (not recorded which). The receptors stem from a male donor with ankylosing spondylitis.

There are many counts of this clonotype. V gene TRBV5-1 combines with J gene TRBJ2-1, with 15 bases matching TRBD2. Germline lookup yields CDR1 SGHRS and CDR2 YFSETQ. V lost 0 bases, J lost 0 bases, and 4 bases stayed unmatched. The CDR3 extends over 19 amino acids. CDR3 sequence (DNA): TGCGCCAGCAGCTTGGGGACTAGCGGGAGGGCGAGCTCCTACAATGAGCAGTTCTTC. As protein: CASSLGTSGRASSYNEQFF.

The CDR3 region has the DNA TGTGCCAGCAGTTTCGCCTACGGCAATGGAAACACCATATATTTT. Translated, it gives CASSFAYGNGNTIYF. The V and J genes are TRBV12-3 or TRBV12-4 and TRBJ1-3; D is uncertain. CDR3 size: 15 residues. Deletions cut 3 bases from V and 3 bases from J, with 12 bases between.

This clonotype was picked up a small number of times. The chain couples TRBV7-2 to TRBJ2-1; D possibly corresponds to TRBD2 (6 bases). The CDR3 spans 15 residues. The germline V gene has CDR1 SGHTA and CDR2 FQGNSA. V dropped 0 bases and J dropped 6 bases, with 12 bases sitting between them. CDR3 amino acids: CASSLAHTSSNEQFF. The CDR3 coding sequence is TGTGCCAGCAGCTTAGCCCACACTAGCAGCAATGAGCAGTTCTTC. The variable domain in full, completed from reference TRBV7-2 and TRBJ2-1, reads GAGVSQSPSNKVTEKGKDVELRCDPISGHTALYWYRQSLGQGLEFLIYFQGNSAPDKSGLPSDRFSAERTGGSVSTLTIQRTQQEDSAVYLCASSLAHTSSNEQFFGPGTRLTVL.

In this sample, this clonotype turned up a few times. This chain connects TRBV24-1 to TRBJ2-5; D uncertain. From germline, CDR1 is KGHDR and CDR2 SFDVKD. V was shortened by 4 bases and J by 1 base, with 15 bases between the two germline ends. This CDR3 is built from 16 residues. The CDR3 DNA follows: TGTGCCACCAGTGACACCCGACACTACCCCCAAGAGACCCAGTACTTC. This gives the protein CATSDTRHYPQETQYF.

The genes are TRBV24-1 and TRBJ2-1; 7 nucleotides align to TRBD2. Germline V gene lookup returns CDR1 KGHDR and CDR2 SFDVKD. V shed 0 bases, J shed 7 bases, and the junction held 14 bases outside the gene matches. The CDR3 runs to 18 residues. This CDR3 reads CATSDLPLTAGLGNEQFF. DNA of the CDR3: TGTGCCACCAGTGATTTGCCCCTCACAGCGGGATTGGGAAATGAGCAGTTCTTC.